This T cell receptor beta chain stems from a study of cytomegalovirus exposure and HLA in healthy donors (dated by TCRdb to about 2017). Notes on the research overall: An earlier analysis of roughly 610 of the donors reported 276 Gb of sequence data and 95 million to 140 million unique TCR beta sequences obtained from some 200 million T cells. Every repertoire in the discovery cohort had been generated on one and the same sequencing platform. Donor age, sex, ethnicity and CMV serostatus were compiled alongside the repertoire data. The later analysis used no new phenotypic data to find candidate immune exposures, relying instead on TCR beta sequences and their occurrence across donors. Both class I and class II loci were covered by HLA typing, at four-digit resolution. The number of donors typed differed by locus, with 629-630 for A, B, C, DRB1 and DQB1, 522 for DQA1, some 570 for DPA1, and 472 for DPB1. A later analysis re-examined previously published TCR beta repertoires from roughly 650 donors and added high-resolution HLA genotyping to investigate patterns of TCR occurrence. The study aimed to test whether cataloging public T cell receptors could reveal signatures of past pathogen exposure. Using immunosequencing, the study profiled T cell repertoires from some 670 subjects and related those repertoires to cytomegalovirus serostatus. Of the roughly 390 genotyped donors, 80% to 90% were placed in the genetic ancestry cluster associated with self-reported Caucasian donors. To predict cytomegalovirus infection status, the study combined high-throughput TCR immunosequencing, statistical association of individual TCRs with disease status, and machine learning. In an earlier analysis of around 540 of the donors, high-throughput TCR beta sequencing was used to judge whether each TCR beta V gene segment behaved as functional or pseudogenic. Approximately 300 gigabases of sequencing data and roughly 81 million unique TCR sequences made up an early release that covered several hundred HLA-typed donors. Because of strong linkage in the cohort, roughly five DR-DQ haplotypes were treated as single units for association and clustering. Along with the approximately 650-subject first cohort, a separate validation cohort of over a hundred different subjects was used. A later genetic analysis took genome-wide SNP genotypes for about three fifths of the 666 donors and used that subset as a discovery cohort. Across 300 to 500 genotyped donors of the cohort, an average of about 240,000 unique TCR beta nucleotide sequences per donor were sequenced, and 15% to 20% of those sequences were non-productive.

Regarding this clone: What this receptor recognizes is not known.

In total, 666 healthy bone marrow donors made up the cohort. Cohort members were all nominally healthy when sampled, although unrecorded immune exposures were likely present. The donor was CMV seronegative and belonged to the group of 350 or so seronegative cohort members. A peripheral blood sample was collected from each donor, and TCR beta sequencing was performed on peripheral blood mononuclear cells. The Qiagen DNeasy Blood Extraction Kit was used to extract genomic DNA from the blood cell samples. The germline V gene supplies CDR1 ENHRY and CDR2 SYGVKD. V is shortened by 3 bases, J by 5 bases, and the region joining them spans 7 bases. From cysteine to phenylalanine, the CDR3 is 12 amino acids long. The entry retains the CDR3 DNA only, 36 bases that are in frame from base 1. The full study reports these points: Compared with equally common non-associated chains, HLA-associated TCR beta chains in a later analysis were more clonally expanded and had lower generation probabilities. A later analysis found that most CMV-associated TCR beta chains appeared HLA-restricted, with HLA associations seemingly driven largely by CMV exposure. CMV serostatus was the only immune exposure information available for the cohort. A further reported finding was that TCR beta sequences accurately predicted the HLA-A and HLA-B alleles for most subjects in the first cohort. While some public TCRs were present in many individuals, most TCR sequences turned up only very rarely across donors. HLA typing was unavailable for some donors at each locus, so association tests used only the typed subset. The study listed 170 or so TCR beta chains as associated with cytomegalovirus. Correlated functional status among segregating V segments might reflect linkage disequilibrium, but an unknown experimental factor could not be ruled out. The authors suggested that the approach could potentially be generalized to other disease states and immunological phenotypes. In vitro tests confirmed that a few of the cytomegalovirus-associated TCR beta chains recognize cytomegalovirus antigens. A cluster of highly shared sequence variants was judged likely to represent a technical artifact of the sequencing pipeline. Only TCR beta chains were sequenced in this cohort, and the absence of alpha or paired-chain data limited detectable features. Some IMGT-functional V segments, including TRBV6-2 and TRBV6-3, could not be distinguished by the 87-base-pair reads and were therefore excluded. Presence/absence analyses assumed roughly uniform sequencing depth across donors, an assumption that may not hold. The classifier was reported to diagnose cytomegalovirus status with high specificity and sensitivity in both the original cohort and the validation cohort. A later genetic analysis reported fewer N-insertions in productive TCRs among donors in an Asian-associated ancestry cluster than the roughly 700-donor mean. V-gene and J-gene trimming of TCR beta chains was associated with a missense DCLRE1C variant in a later genetic analysis, and the association was replicated in an independent cohort. Because counts were too low, about 17 rarely observed V segments, including chromosome 9 orphons, were excluded from the earlier analysis of fewer than 650 of the donors. When HLA alleles, especially DR and DQ, strongly co-occurred, attributing TCR associations to individual alleles was difficult. At a false discovery rate of 0.05, a later analysis linked about 16,000 TCR beta sequences to specific HLA alleles. According to a later analysis, TCR association rates differed among HLA loci, with DRB1 alleles showing the most associated TCRs and HLA-C alleles showing the fewest. Broadly in line with IMGT annotations, most TCR beta V segments showed up in productive rearrangements about 87% or about 30% of the time in an earlier analysis of several hundred of the donors. In a later analysis, several top co-occurrence clusters were reported to appear linked to parvovirus B19, influenza, CMV and Epstein-Barr virus.

Library preparation employed the immunoSEQ multiplex PCR assay. For the multiplex PCR, a mixture combining 60 forward primers for TCR Vbeta segments and 13 reverse primers for TCR Jbeta segments was used. A multiplex PCR assay on genomic DNA amplified the CDR3 region of rearranged TCR beta genes. Amplified TCR beta libraries were sequenced as 87-base-pair reads on the Illumina HiSeq System. On the study's bioinformatics: A later analysis counted approximately 74 million unique TCR beta chains across the roughly 700 repertoires, and roughly 11 million of these chains were shared by at least two donors. Raw reads were error-corrected and collapsed into unique sequences with a nearest-neighbor algorithm that merged closely related sequences to remove PCR and sequencing errors. CDR3 sequences were aligned to IMGT reference sequences to assign V, D and J gene segments. For a sequence to be retained, a match of at least six nucleotides to both a V gene segment and a J gene segment was required. Rearrangements were called productive when the CDR3 lacked stop codons and stayed in frame with V and J; all others were non-productive. CDR3 was defined according to IMGT convention as the region running from the second conserved V-encoded cysteine to the conserved J-encoded phenylalanine. In an earlier analysis of more than 550 of the donors, sequences lacking an unambiguous match to a single V gene segment were excluded. In an earlier analysis of around 600 of the donors, V segments were called functional above 56.7% productive rearrangements and were called segregating when the between-donor standard deviation exceeded 5%. A statistical classification framework was developed to diagnose cytomegalovirus status using the catalog of TCR beta chain sequences. V and J gene assignment, in a later analysis, came from comparing TCR nucleotide sequences with IMGT/GENE-DB human TR gene sequences. In a later analysis, CDR3 sequences and most-parsimonious VDJ recombination scenarios were assigned using the TCRdist pipeline. A later analysis defined each TCR beta chain by its CDR3 amino acid sequence plus V-gene family, and excluded reads lacking a unique V-gene family. To address suspected cross-contamination and a sequencing artifact, a later analysis removed roughly 580 highly shared, low-generation-probability nucleotide sequences. In a later analysis, a clonal expansion index was calculated for each public chain from normalized within-repertoire ranks of inferred template counts. In a later analysis, generation probabilities were computed with a VDJ recombination model fitted to out-of-frame rearrangements, and the resulting probabilities were checked against IGoR. In a later analysis, TCR-TCR, TCR-HLA and TCR-CMV co-occurrence was scored with hypergeometric tests, and a repertoire-size bias correction was applied to TCR pairs. To estimate false discovery rates, a later analysis permuted the HLA or CMV assignments 20 times. A later analysis grouped co-occurring TCRs with DBSCAN, adding TCRdist sequence similarity when clustering within HLA-allele-positive subsets. For co-occurrence clustering, repertoires with fewer than 30,000 or more than 120,000 public chains were excluded, along with roughly five repertoires with anomalous nucleotide sharing. Entries here come from immuneACCESS through TCRdb and include only in-frame sequences with V and J called. Some clones fail to appear in such tables; in the studies checked, an unresolved V gene covers under half of the shortfall, and the cause of the remainder is unknown. The V and J calls and clone size are taken from that table; D and trimming were inferred from the DNA. The sample table gives nearly 200,000 clones. Jointly, the top ten make up 0.65% to 0.75% of the sample.

The chain links TRBV10-3 with TRBJ1-2; the D gene assignment is ambiguous. Sequences were obtained from PBMCs. The source of this sequence is a boy aged 5-17 years in good health and CMV-seronegative. CDR3 protein: CAISDAGYGYTF. The DNA sequence is given as TGTGCCATCAGTGACGCAGGTTATGGCTACACCTTC.